This T cell receptor (beta chain) was captured by sequencing in a study of CD8 T cells in Susac syndrome. The RNA, roughly 0.5 to 1 ug, was put through reverse transcription using random hexamers. A single record per CDR3 protein comes from TCRdb applying MiXCR to the immunoSEQ multiplex PCR reads. Of roughly 88,000 distinct CDR3 sequences listed, about 95% are singletons. This CDR3 has 17 amino acids. Trimming left V 0 bases short and J 0 bases short, with 12 bases between. The germline V gene encodes CDR1 MNHEY and CDR2 SVGAGI. The sequence was obtained from a human donor with Susac syndrome. V is TRBV6-5 and J is TRBJ2-1; D not resolved. Input material: CD8+ T cells from PBMCs. Here the CDR3 reads CASSYSISPGSYNEQFF. CDR3 nucleotide sequence: TGTGCCAGCAGTTACTCGATTTCACCGGGCTCCTACAATGAGCAGTTCTTC.